Sequencing of this TCR beta chain was carried out in a study of technical replicates of blood from a handful of donors. The protocol was immunoSEQ multiplex PCR, while the TCRdb copy is restricted to in-frame clones and leaves out a portion. Of about 70,000 clones detected, around 97% appear once; the ten largest clones hold roughly 0.21%. The sequencing input was T cells isolated from PBMCs. This receptor was identified in a human donor in good health.

The CDR3 DNA reads TGTGCCAGTAGTATGGATGGAGGGATTAACTATGGCTACACCTTC. It is translated as CASSMDGGINYGYTF. This chain connects TRBV19 to TRBJ1-2, with D uncertain. V dropped 3 bases and J dropped 1 base, with 12 bases sitting between them. This CDR3 spans 15 amino acids. CDR1 and CDR2 from the germline V gene are LNHDA and SQIVND (reference sequence). The complete variable domain, with remaining parts taken from reference TRBV19 and TRBJ1-2, reads DGGITQSPKYLFRKEGQNVTLSCEQNLNHDAMYWYRQDPGQGLRLIYYSQIVNDFQKGDIAEGYSVSREKKESFPLTVTSAQKNPTAFYLCASSMDGGINYGYTFGSGTRLTVV.